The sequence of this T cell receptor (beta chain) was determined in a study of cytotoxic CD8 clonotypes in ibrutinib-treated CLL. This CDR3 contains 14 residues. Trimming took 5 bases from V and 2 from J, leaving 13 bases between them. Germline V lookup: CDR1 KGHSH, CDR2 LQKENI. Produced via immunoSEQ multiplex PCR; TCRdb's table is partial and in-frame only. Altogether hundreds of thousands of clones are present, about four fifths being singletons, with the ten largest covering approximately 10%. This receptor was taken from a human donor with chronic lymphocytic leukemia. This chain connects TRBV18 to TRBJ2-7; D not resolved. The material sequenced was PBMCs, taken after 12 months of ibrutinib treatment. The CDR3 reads CASSSEGFAYEQYF. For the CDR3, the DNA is TGTGCCAGCTCATCAGAAGGATTCGCCTACGAGCAGTACTTC.